One sample yielded the 21 T cell receptor beta chains listed below, sequenced in a study of identical twins. One entry per CDR3 protein results from TCRdb running MiXCR on the 5' RACE reads. The data show under 300,000 distinct CDR3 sequences, 5.5% to 7.5% seen once. Separately, the same data were catalogued under a study of T cells expressing NK-cell markers.

Sequencing was done on a sample of CD8+ T cells sorted from blood. Receptor source: a woman younger than 30 in good health.

In this sample, this clonotype turned up a few times. This chain connects TRBV25-1 to TRBJ1-2, with D unclear. CDR1 and CDR2 (germline): MGHDK, SYGVNS. V was clipped by 4 bases and J by 10 bases, with 13 bases between them. This CDR3 region has 12 residues. CDR3 nucleotides: TGTGCCAGCAGTGTTGGTGACATGGACTACACCTTC. Residues: CASSVGDMDYTF.

The CDR3 region is CASGLDGGQGSSPLHF. Written as DNA, the CDR3 is TGTGCTAGTGGTTTGGACGGGGGACAGGGGTCTTCACCCCTCCACTTT. V and J are TRBV12-5 and TRBJ1-6, with 10 bases fitting TRBD1. Germline lookup yields CDR1 LGHNT and CDR2 FRNRAP. This CDR3 spans 16 amino acids. J lost 9 bases, V lost 1 base, and 6 bases had no gene match.

This clonotype was counted between two and nine times. The chain uses TRBV7-2 and TRBJ1-4; possibly TRBD1 for D (5 bases). The CDR3 contains 12 residues. The V end lost 4 bases, the J end lost 10 bases, and 10 bases lay between the germline ends. Germline V gives CDR1 SGHTA, CDR2 FQGNSA. CDR3 DNA sequence: TGTGCCAGCAGCTCCGCGGGGGGAAAACTGTTTTTT. It yields the protein CASSSAGGKLFF.

This clonotype came up many times. V and J are TRBV7-9 and TRBJ2-1; 7 bases fit TRBD2. CDR3 length: 14 amino acids. Germline V gives CDR1 SEHNR, CDR2 FQNEAQ (reference sequence). The V gene end was trimmed by 11 bases and the J gene end by 1 base; junction bases not matched to a gene: 8. In DNA, the CDR3 is TGTGCCCTGAGCGGGGACCGATCCTACAATGAGCAGTTCTTC. This codes for CALSGDRSYNEQFF.

In regard to this clonotype: Relative to the germline gene, one junction end is altered; a read error may explain this. V and J are TRBV14 and TRBJ2-7, with D unresolved. CDR3 length: 15 residues. Germline CDR1 is SGHDN and CDR2 is FVKESK. CDR3 amino acids: CASSSYEESPLEQNF. The CDR3 DNA reads as TGTGCCAGCAGCTCATATGAAGAGAGCCCCCTCGAGCAGAACTTC.

Notes on this clonotype: A read error may be the cause here, since a much bigger clone is one base away. The chain couples TRBV20-1 to TRBJ2-1; perhaps TRBD1 as D (6 bases). The CDR3 consists of 12 residues. Germline V gene data show CDR1 as DFQATT and CDR2 as SNEGSKA (reference sequence). CDR3 sequence (DNA): TGCAGCCGGACAGAAATTTACAATAAGCAGTTCTTC. Translation: CSRTEIYNKQFF.

The V and J genes are TRBV5-1 and TRBJ2-5; D remains ambiguous. This CDR3 is built from 12 residues. Germline V gene sequence: CDR1 SGHRS, CDR2 YFSETQ. V was pared by 4 bases and J by 4 bases, with 8 bases between. CDR3 loop: CASSKNGETQYF. The CDR3 DNA follows: TGCGCCAGCAGCAAGAACGGAGAGACCCAGTACTTC.

This chain joins TRBV11-1 and TRBJ2-5; D unclear. V lost 5 bases, J lost 2 bases, and 15 bases lay in between. The CDR3 extends over 15 amino acids. Germline V gives CDR1 SGHAT, CDR2 FQDESV (reference sequence). This chain's CDR3 is CASSILTFSQETQYF. As DNA, the CDR3 is TGTGCCAGCAGCATCCTTACGTTCTCACAAGAGACCCAGTACTTC.

This clonotype was counted a few times. The chain employs TRBV10-2 and TRBJ2-7, with 10 nucleotides matching TRBD2. Germline lookup yields CDR1 WSHSY and CDR2 SAAADI. The V gene end was trimmed by 9 bases and the J gene end by 4 bases; junction bases not matched to a gene: 3. There are 12 residues in the CDR3. The CDR3 DNA reads TGCGCCAGTTTGACTAGCGGGTACGAGCAGTACTTC. It translates to CASLTSGYEQYF.

The chain links TRBV7-8 to TRBJ2-7, with D maybe TRBD1 (6 bases). The V and J ends lost 4 bases and 2 bases respectively, with 15 bases between them. In germline, CDR1 is SGHVS, CDR2 FQNEAQ. The CDR3 consists of 15 residues. DNA of the CDR3: TGTGCCAGCAGCTCGCCCGGGACACAAACCTACGAGCAGTACTTC. Translating gives CASSSPGTQTYEQYF.

Many counts were recorded for this clonotype. The chain uses TRBV5-5 and TRBJ2-1; D not certain. CDR1 and CDR2 from the germline V gene are SGHKS and YYEKEE (reference sequence). V gave up 0 bases and J gave up 9 bases, with 7 bases separating them. The CDR3 length is 12 residues. The CDR3 nucleotides are TGTGCCAGCAGCTTGGCCAATATTGAGCAGTTCTTC. Its protein is CASSLANIEQFF.

This chain uses TRBV20-1 with TRBJ2-1; D remains unclear. The CDR3 sequence is 11 residues long. Germline V gene sequence: CDR1 DFQATT, CDR2 SNEGSKA (reference sequence). The ends were cut back, 4 bases at V and 7 bases at J, with 8 bases in the middle. For the CDR3, the DNA is TGCAGTGCTAACCGCAGGAATGAGCAGTTCTTC. Its translation: CSANRRNEQFF.

J is TRBJ2-1 and V is TRBV3-1; no reliable D call. This CDR3 comprises 16 residues. Between the trimmed V and J ends, which lost 0 bases and 3 bases, there was a span of 12 bases. CDR1 LGHDT and CDR2 YNNKEL come from the germline V gene (reference sequence). The CDR3 is CASSQETFPGYNEQFF. As DNA, the CDR3 is TGTGCCAGCAGCCAAGAAACGTTCCCCGGCTACAATGAGCAGTTCTTC.

This clonotype was counted a few times. The CDR3 here is CASSFGGTQPQHF. CDR3 DNA: TGTGCCAGCAGCTTTGGGGGTACTCAGCCCCAGCATTTT. The genes are TRBV5-6 and TRBJ1-5, with D possibly being TRBD1 (5 bases). This CDR3 has 13 residues. V was shortened by 2 bases and J by 6 bases, with 9 bases between the two germline ends. In germline, CDR1 is SGHDT, CDR2 YYEEEE.

This clonotype was counted only a few times. The V gene is TRBV11-2, the J gene TRBJ2-1; 11 bases agree with TRBD2. CDR3 size: 15 residues. Germline V gene data show CDR1 as SGHAT and CDR2 as FQNNGV. V dropped 4 bases and J dropped 8; count of bases not matched to a gene: 7. The CDR3 DNA follows: TGTGCCAGCAGCTCGAGTAGCGGGAGGGGCCATGAGCAGTTCTTC. As protein: CASSSSSGRGHEQFF. Drawing the rest from reference TRBV11-2 and TRBJ2-1, the complete variable domain is EAGVAQSPRYKIIEKRQSVAFWCNPISGHATLYWYQQILGQGPKLLIQFQNNGVVDDSQLPKDRFSAERLKGVDSTLKIQPAKLEDSAVYLCASSSSSGRGHEQFFGPGTRLTVL.

This sequence joins TRBV27 and TRBJ2-5; tentative D call: TRBD2 (5 bases). Germline assignment: CDR1 MNHEY and CDR2 SMNVEV (reference sequence). The CDR3 extends over 16 amino acids. V gave up 6 bases and J gave up 7 bases, with 24 bases separating them. CDR3 DNA sequence: TGTGCCAGCAGCGCCTCCGTCAGGCTAAATGAGGGGACCCAGTACTTC. This codes for CASSASVRLNEGTQYF.

This clonotype was seen a few times. CDR3 DNA sequence: TGTGCCAGCAGTCCCCTTTACGGGACTAGCGGAAGGCCCCCAGAGACCCAGTACTTC. Translating gives CASSPLYGTSGRPPETQYF. The chain combines TRBV6-1 with TRBJ2-5; 11 bases are shared with TRBD2. There are 19 residues in the CDR3. The V gene end was trimmed by 5 bases and the J gene end by 4 bases; junction bases not matched to a gene: 18. Germline V gene sequence: CDR1 MNHNS, CDR2 SASEGT.

Only a few counts were recorded for this clonotype. The J gene is TRBJ2-7, the V gene TRBV5-6, with D perhaps matching TRBD1 (5 bases). The V and J ends lost 2 bases and 2 bases respectively, with 14 bases between them. The CDR3 runs to 15 residues. Germline CDR1 and CDR2: SGHDT and YYEEEE. CDR3 in amino acids: CASSLKQGRPYEQYF. The DNA for the CDR3 is TGTGCCAGCAGCTTAAAGCAGGGAAGACCCTACGAGCAGTACTTC.

This clonotype appeared a few times. The chain joins TRBV29-1 to TRBJ1-2, with 9 nucleotides matching TRBD1. Trimming removed 6 bases from V and 8 bases from J; junction bases left unmatched: 4. In germline, CDR1 is SQVTM, CDR2 ANQGSEA. The CDR3 is 11 residues long. This chain's CDR3 is CSVRDRVGYTF. CDR3 DNA: TGCAGCGTGCGGGACAGGGTAGGCTACACCTTC.

This clonotype was seen many times. The CDR3, as DNA: TGCGCCAGCACCCGGGGACTAGCGGGAGAGACCCAGTACTTC. It codes for CASTRGLAGETQYF. The rearrangement joins TRBV10-2 to TRBJ2-5; 12 positions agree with TRBD2. The V gene end was trimmed by 7 bases and the J gene end by 4 bases; junction bases not matched to a gene: 4. The germline CDR1 and CDR2 sequences are WSHSY and SAAADI. The CDR3 has 14 residues.

There are a few counts of this clonotype. The chain links TRBV7-3 to TRBJ2-1; the match to TRBD2 covers 10 bases. Germline trimming cut 5 bases from V and 3 bases from J; bases unmatched to any gene: 10. The germline V gene has CDR1 SGHTA and CDR2 FQGTGA. The CDR3 has 17 residues. The CDR3: CASSLTISGGLYNEQFF. CDR3 in DNA: TGTGCCAGCAGCCTGACTATTAGCGGGGGGCTCTACAATGAGCAGTTCTTC.